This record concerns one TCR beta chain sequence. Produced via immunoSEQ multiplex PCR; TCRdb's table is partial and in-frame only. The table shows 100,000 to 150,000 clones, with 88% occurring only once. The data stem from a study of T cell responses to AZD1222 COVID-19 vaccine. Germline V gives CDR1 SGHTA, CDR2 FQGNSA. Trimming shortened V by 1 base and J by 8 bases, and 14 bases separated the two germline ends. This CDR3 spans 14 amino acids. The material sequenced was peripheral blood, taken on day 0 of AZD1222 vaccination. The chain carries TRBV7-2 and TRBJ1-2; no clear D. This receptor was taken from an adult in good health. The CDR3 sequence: CASSLEGATGGYTF. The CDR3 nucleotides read TGTGCCAGCAGCTTAGAAGGCGCCACGGGAGGCTACACCTTC.